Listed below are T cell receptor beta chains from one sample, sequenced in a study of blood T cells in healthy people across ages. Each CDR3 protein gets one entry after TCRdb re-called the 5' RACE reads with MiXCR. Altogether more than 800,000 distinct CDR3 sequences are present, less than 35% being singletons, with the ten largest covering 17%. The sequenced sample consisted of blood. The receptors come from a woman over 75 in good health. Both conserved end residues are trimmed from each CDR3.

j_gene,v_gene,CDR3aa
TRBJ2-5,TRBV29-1,SVGGGMVQETQY
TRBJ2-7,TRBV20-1,SAINRGRGYEQY
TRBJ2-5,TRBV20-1,SARLAANQETQY
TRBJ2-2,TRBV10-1,ASSLYRGYTGELF
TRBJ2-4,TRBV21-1,ASTPTGTLAKNIQY
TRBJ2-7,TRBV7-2,ASSLGPGQGAYEQY
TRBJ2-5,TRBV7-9,ASSLSWDGETQY
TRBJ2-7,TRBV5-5,ASSLGPSGGVYEQY
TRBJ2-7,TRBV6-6,ASSYSTVYNEQY
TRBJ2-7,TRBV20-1,SANPSSYEQY
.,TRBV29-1,SVEGQGAPEQY
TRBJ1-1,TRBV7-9,ASSVTAGTEAF
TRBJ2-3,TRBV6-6,ASSYGTGLSTDTQY
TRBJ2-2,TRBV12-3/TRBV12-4,ASSRSGTAAGELF
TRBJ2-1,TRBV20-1,SARAPPPGTTDNEQF
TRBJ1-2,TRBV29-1,SVDEGSNYGYT
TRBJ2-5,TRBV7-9,ASSLMGAGMRETQY
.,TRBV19,ASSMSLCQGGPNIQY
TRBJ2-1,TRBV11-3,ASSLARERGGYNEQF
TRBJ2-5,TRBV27,ASTSGLAGERGY
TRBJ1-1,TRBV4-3,ASSQDWTGGTRAF
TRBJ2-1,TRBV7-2,ASRGPGTDISEQF
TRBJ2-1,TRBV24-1,ATSDRGRGTGAINEQF
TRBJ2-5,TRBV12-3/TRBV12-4,ASSVQEETQY
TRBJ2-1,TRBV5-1,ASSWGGNNEQF
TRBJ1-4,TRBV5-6,ASSGGGGATNEKLF
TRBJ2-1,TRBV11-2,ASSLDRWGNNEQF